There are a few counts of the clone carrying this T cell receptor beta chain. The antigen is unknown. This specimen belongs to a study of T cell repertoires in cytomegalovirus infection. Findings of the study overall: Dominant in the ex vivo response were TCR beta clonotypes restricted by HLA-C and specific for CMV.

TCRdb re-called the reads through MiXCR, storing one row per CDR3 protein. The sample contains fewer than 150,000 distinct CDR3 sequences, 30% to 35% of which appear only once. The CDR3 contains 15 residues. Trimming took 6 bases from V and 4 from J; bases not matched to a gene: 8. This TCR was sampled from a human donor in good health (CMV status not recorded). Some clones in this sample may be carry-over from other donors' samples. V and J are TRBV12-3 or TRBV12-4 and TRBJ1-2; the match to TRBD1 covers 10 bases. Sequences were derived from CD8+ T cells from cultured PBMCs, sampled from culture after CMV antigen stimulation. CDR3 sequence: CASRLGQGGIYGYTF. The CDR3, as DNA: TGTGCCAGCAGGCTCGGACAGGGGGGGATCTATGGCTACACCTTC.